Listed here are 24 T cell receptor beta chains from one sample, sequenced in a study of blood T cell repertoires in COVID-19. Produced via immunoSEQ multiplex PCR; TCRdb's table is partial and in-frame only. The sample lists approximately 70,000 clones; 79% were seen once. The sample comprised peripheral blood. These receptors originate from a woman of 80 years or more with active or convalescent COVID-19.

The CDR3 DNA follows: TGTGCCAGCAGCTTTGATAGAGACAATAATTCACCCCTCCACTTT. Translated: CASSFDRDNNSPLHF. This chain connects TRBV7-2 to TRBJ1-6; D ambiguous. V lost 3 bases and J lost 5, with 11 bases in between. Germline CDR1 is SGHTA and CDR2 is FQGNSA. The CDR3 length is 15 residues.

V gene TRBV10-3 combines with J gene TRBJ2-3; a possible D gene is TRBD2 (6 bases). Germline V lookup: CDR1 ENHRY, CDR2 SYGVKD. V was cut by 5 bases and J by 1 base, with 7 bases left in between. The CDR3 spans 13 residues. The CDR3, as DNA: TGTGCCATCAGTCCTAGCGGCACAGATACGCAGTATTTT. Protein: CAISPSGTDTQYF.

The V and J genes are TRBV7-6 and TRBJ2-1; D uncertain. With 5 bases removed from V and 4 bases from J, the gap between germline ends came to 12 bases. The CDR3 extends over 14 amino acids. CDR1 SGHVS and CDR2 FNYEAQ come from the germline V gene. CDR3: CASSLRVSYNEQFF. The CDR3, as DNA: TGTGCCAGCAGCCTCCGGGTCTCTTACAATGAGCAGTTCTTC. Full variable domain (outside the CDR3, taken from reference TRBV7-6 and TRBJ2-1): GAGVSQSPRYKVTKRGQDVALRCDPISGHVSLYWYRQALGQGPEFLTYFNYEAQQDKSGLPNDRFSAERPEGSISTLTIQRTEQRDSAMYRCASSLRVSYNEQFFGPGTRLTVL.

The rearrangement uses TRBV19 and TRBJ2-4; 8 bases fit TRBD1. Germline loops: CDR1 LNHDA, CDR2 SQIVND (reference sequence). Trimming removed 4 bases from V and 1 base from J; junction bases left unmatched: 9. The CDR3 is made up of 17 amino acids. The CDR3 loop reads CASSSTGGMNAKNIQYF. The CDR3, as DNA: TGTGCCAGTAGTAGCACAGGGGGGATGAACGCCAAAAACATTCAGTACTTC.

This chain joins TRBV11-2 and TRBJ2-6, with D possibly matching TRBD1 (5 bases). Between the trimmed V and J ends, which lost 4 bases and 0 bases, there was a span of 10 bases. The CDR3 spans 16 residues. Germline CDR1 SGHAT, CDR2 FQNNGV. CDR3 protein: CASSWTDISGANVLTF. CDR3 nucleotides: TGTGCCAGCAGCTGGACGGACATCTCTGGGGCCAACGTCCTGACTTTC. Full variable domain (missing parts from reference TRBV11-2 and TRBJ2-6): EAGVAQSPRYKIIEKRQSVAFWCNPISGHATLYWYQQILGQGPKLLIQFQNNGVVDDSQLPKDRFSAERLKGVDSTLKIQPAKLEDSAVYLCASSWTDISGANVLTFGAGSRLTVL.

The V call is TRBV29-1, the J call TRBJ2-3; 13 nucleotides agree with TRBD2. The CDR3 has 15 amino acids. The ends lost 6 bases at V and 7 bases at J; junction bases unmatched: 10. CDR1 and CDR2 (germline): SQVTM, ANQGSEA. CDR3 residues: CSVVRLAGGSNTQYF. The CDR3 bases are TGCAGCGTCGTGAGACTAGCGGGGGGATCAAATACGCAGTATTTT.

The V call is TRBV5-1, the J call TRBJ1-1; D might be TRBD1 (6 bases). This CDR3 is 14 amino acids long. CDR1 and CDR2 from the germline V gene are SGHRS and YFSETQ. Trimming pared 4 bases from V and 4 bases from J, leaving 14 bases between. Here the CDR3 reads CASSRLGGATEAFF. The CDR3 nucleotides read TGCGCCAGCAGCCGCCTGGGGGGGGCCACTGAAGCTTTCTTT.

The chain joins TRBV11-2 to TRBJ1-1; TRBD1 matches 11 bases. The V gene end was trimmed by 5 bases and the J gene end by 3 bases; junction bases not matched to a gene: 14. Germline V gene sequence: CDR1 SGHAT, CDR2 FQNNGV. This CDR3 contains 18 residues. The CDR3 DNA follows: TGTGCCAGCAGCGGACCATACCGGGACAGGGGGAAGGACACTGAAGCTTTCTTT. Translation gives CASSGPYRDRGKDTEAFF. The whole variable domain, remainder taken from reference TRBV11-2 and TRBJ1-1, is EAGVAQSPRYKIIEKRQSVAFWCNPISGHATLYWYQQILGQGPKLLIQFQNNGVVDDSQLPKDRFSAERLKGVDSTLKIQPAKLEDSAVYLCASSGPYRDRGKDTEAFFGQGTRLTVV.

J is TRBJ2-5 and V is TRBV7-6; no reliable D call. V dropped 5 bases and J dropped 5 bases, with 15 bases sitting between them. The germline gives CDR1 SGHVS, CDR2 FNYEAQ. The CDR3 is made up of 14 amino acids. The CDR3 region is CASSPRVAFETQYF. As DNA, the CDR3 is TGTGCCAGCAGCCCCCGGGTGGCATTTGAGACCCAGTACTTC.

The J gene is TRBJ2-1, the V gene TRBV28; 7 bases map to TRBD2. The CDR3 length is 14 residues. Germline CDR1 MDHEN, CDR2 SYDVKM. With 6 bases clipped from V and 9 bases from J, the junction kept 11 bases outside the gene matches. This CDR3 is CASRVTSSIVEQFF. The CDR3 DNA follows: TGTGCCAGCAGGGTGACTAGCTCAATCGTTGAGCAGTTCTTC.

V is TRBV6-1 and J is TRBJ2-2, with 10 bases matching TRBD2. Losses at the gene ends were 4 bases for V and 5 bases for J; bases not matched to a gene: 7. The V gene's germline CDR1 is MNHNS and CDR2 SASEGT. This CDR3 is 16 amino acids long. In nucleotides, the CDR3 is TGTGCCAGCAGTGCGAGCGGGAGGGGAGGGACCGGGGAGCTGTTTTTT. Protein sequence: CASSASGRGGTGELFF.

J is TRBJ2-1 and V is TRBV9; possible D gene TRBD2, 5 bases. Per the germline V gene, CDR1 is SGDLS and CDR2 is YYNGEE. Trimming took off 4 bases at V and 1 base at J, with 12 bases between the two ends. CDR3 length: 15 amino acids. The CDR3 DNA reads as TGTGCCAGCAGCCTAGGACTCATATCCTACAATGAGCAGTTCTTC. It translates to CASSLGLISYNEQFF.

The chain recombines TRBV7-2 with TRBJ2-7; 9 bases agree with TRBD2. The CDR3 contains 17 residues. Germline CDR1 SGHTA, CDR2 FQGNSA. Germline trimming cut 5 bases from V and 2 bases from J; bases unmatched to any gene: 13. CDR3 protein: CASSDTYLAGLTYEQYF. In nucleotides, the CDR3 is TGTGCCAGCAGCGACACCTACCTAGCGGGGTTAACCTACGAGCAGTACTTC.

V gene TRBV24-1 combines with J gene TRBJ2-3; 13 bases align to TRBD2. Looked up from germline, CDR1 is KGHDR and CDR2 is SFDVKD. Losses at the gene ends were 4 bases for V and 1 base for J; bases not matched to a gene: 7. The CDR3 spans 18 residues. The DNA for the CDR3 is TGTGCCACCAGTGACGGACTAGCGGGAGAATGGGGCACAGATACGCAGTATTTT. Translation: CATSDGLAGEWGTDTQYF.

The V call is TRBV9, the J call TRBJ1-6; 8 bases match TRBD1. The germline CDR1 and CDR2 sequences are SGDLS and YYNGEE. V was pared by 4 bases and J by 6 bases, with 3 bases of the junction left unmatched. This CDR3 comprises 14 residues. CDR3 coding DNA: TGTGCCAGCAGCAGGGGACAGGCTAATTCACCCCTCCACTTT. Protein sequence: CASSRGQANSPLHF.

The chain joins TRBV24-1 to TRBJ2-1, with 12 bases lining up with TRBD1. The V and J ends lost 5 bases and 10 bases, in that order; junction bases with no gene match: 8. The CDR3 runs 15 residues. Germline CDR1 is KGHDR and CDR2 is SFDVKD. CDR3 sequence: CATSVPGQGAGEQFF. As DNA, the CDR3 is TGTGCCACCAGTGTCCCGGGACAGGGGGCCGGGGAGCAGTTCTTC.

The chain is built from TRBV19 and TRBJ1-2, with D uncertain. Germline CDR1 is LNHDA and CDR2 is SQIVND (reference sequence). There are 15 residues in the CDR3. V lost 7 bases and J lost 0, with 15 bases in between. CDR3: CASKITAQTNYGYTF. CDR3 nucleotides: TGTGCCAGTAAGATCACAGCCCAAACTAACTATGGCTACACCTTC. Drawing the rest from reference TRBV19 and TRBJ1-2, the complete variable domain is DGGITQSPKYLFRKEGQNVTLSCEQNLNHDAMYWYRQDPGQGLRLIYYSQIVNDFQKGDIAEGYSVSREKKESFPLTVTSAQKNPTAFYLCASKITAQTNYGYTFGSGTRLTVV.

V is TRBV6-2 or TRBV6-3 and J is TRBJ2-5; 9 nucleotides align to TRBD2. There are 15 residues in the CDR3. Germline assignment: CDR1 MNHEY and CDR2 SVGEGT. V lost 6 bases, J lost 3 bases, and 8 bases stayed unmatched. CDR3 DNA: TGTGCCAGCAGCCGTCCCTTAGCGGGGGAAGAGACCCAGTACTTC. This translates into CASSRPLAGEETQYF.

This chain uses TRBV7-9 with TRBJ1-1; TRBD1 is a possible D gene (6 bases). V lost 5 bases and J lost 1, with 20 bases in between. The CDR3 consists of 17 residues. Per the germline V gene, CDR1 is SEHNR and CDR2 is FQNEAQ (reference sequence). The CDR3 DNA sequence: TGTGCCAGCAGCCCAGCGGGGACAAGGGTATCGAACACTGAAGCTTTCTTT. This gives the protein CASSPAGTRVSNTEAFF.

The rearrangement joins TRBV5-1 to TRBJ2-7, with a possible D match to TRBD1 (6 bases). V was shortened by 0 bases and J by 7 bases, with 14 bases between the two germline ends. This CDR3 region has 14 residues. Per germline, CDR1 SGHRS and CDR2 YFSETQ. The CDR3: CASSLDVGGREQYF. CDR3 in DNA: TGCGCCAGCAGCTTGGATGTTGGGGGCCGGGAGCAGTACTTC.

The chain has TRBV9 and TRBJ1-4; no definite D call. The V end was cut by 3 bases, the J end by 0 bases, with 9 bases between. The CDR3 is 15 residues long. Germline assignment: CDR1 SGDLS and CDR2 YYNGEE. For the CDR3, the DNA is TGTGCCAGCAGCGCCCAGGTTACAACTAATGAAAAACTGTTTTTT. The encoded protein is CASSAQVTTNEKLFF.

This clone was seen only a few times. The chain couples TRBV6-5 to TRBJ1-4; no firm D call. CDR1 is MNHEY, CDR2 SVGAGI, per germline. Trimming took 6 bases from V and 4 from J, leaving 15 bases between them. The CDR3 is 15 amino acids. The CDR3 DNA reads as TGTGCCAGCAGAGCCTCCAAGCTGGTTAATGAAAAACTGTTTTTT. Its protein is CASRASKLVNEKLFF.

The CDR3 DNA reads TGTGCCAGCAGCTTATTTGGGGGAGGGCGCACAGATACGCAGTATTTT. As protein: CASSLFGGGRTDTQYF. J is TRBJ2-3 and V is TRBV7-3; the match to TRBD2 covers 7 bases. Germline lookup yields CDR1 SGHTA and CDR2 FQGTGA. The CDR3 consists of 16 residues. The ends lost 2 bases at V and 1 base at J; junction bases unmatched: 6.

The chain carries TRBV9 and TRBJ2-1; 8 bases are a match to TRBD2. The CDR3 is made up of 16 amino acids. With V trimmed by 3 bases and J by 1 base, 6 bases remained unmatched. Per germline, CDR1 SGDLS and CDR2 YYNGEE. The CDR3 bases are TGTGCCAGCAGCGCGAGGTTAGCGGGGTCCTACAATGAGCAGTTCTTC. Translating gives CASSARLAGSYNEQFF.